Below are 2 T cell receptor beta chains sequenced from a single sample in a study of beta chain features in type 1 diabetes. Study-wide findings and caveats: A moderate, significant TCRB CDR3 shortening appeared in type 1 diabetes across four CD4+ subsets.

No antigens are known for them. Sequenced material consisted of expressed TCRB transcripts (all of the isolated RNA was reverse transcribed). Method: immunoSEQ multiplex PCR; TCRdb's copy keeps in-frame clones and lacks some. The sample lists about 640,000 clones; around 12% were seen once. The sample was naive CD4+ T cells from blood. These receptors all stem from a man in his thirties or forties with type 1 diabetes.

The chain is built from TRBV7-2 and TRBJ1-1, with D hard to call. With 5 bases removed from V and 4 bases from J, the gap between germline ends came to 11 bases. The CDR3 totals 13 residues. Germline CDR1 and CDR2: SGHTA and FQGNSA. The chain's CDR3 is CASSAAQVTEAFF. In DNA form, the CDR3 reads TGTGCCAGCAGCGCCGCGCAAGTCACTGAAGCTTTCTTT. Drawing the rest from reference TRBV7-2 and TRBJ1-1, the complete variable domain is GAGVSQSPSNKVTEKGKDVELRCDPISGHTALYWYRQSLGQGLEFLIYFQGNSAPDKSGLPSDRFSAERTGGSVSTLTIQRTQQEDSAVYLCASSAAQVTEAFFGQGTRLTVV.

The gene calls are TRBV9 and TRBJ2-7, with D possibly being TRBD1 (7 bases). The CDR3 contains 17 residues. Germline-derived CDR1 and CDR2 are SGDLS and YYNGEE. The V and J ends lost 0 bases and 1 base respectively, with 17 bases between them. As DNA, the CDR3 is TGTGCCAGCAGCGTAGGACAGGGCGCCGGAGGGTCCTACGAGCAGTACTTC. This gives the protein CASSVGQGAGGSYEQYF.